The entry below gives a single T cell receptor (beta chain) sequence along with its context. The sample comes from a study of blood T cell repertoires in COVID-19. Overall study: Whether acute or convalescent, the COVID-19 samples came from the United States, Italy and Spain.

Profiled with immunoSEQ multiplex PCR; TCRdb holds only in-frame clones, not every one. The data hold about 53,000 clones, with roughly four fifths observed a single time. This CDR3 has 16 amino acids. Trimming took off 4 bases at V and 0 bases at J, with 13 bases between the two ends. Germline V lookup: CDR1 MNHEY, CDR2 SVGEGT. The TCR originated in a human donor in a cohort sampled during active COVID-19. The chain couples TRBV6-2 or TRBV6-3 to TRBJ1-5; D perhaps matches TRBD1 (5 bases). The material sequenced was peripheral blood. CDR3 DNA sequence: TGTGCCAGCAGTTTGAGGACACAAAATAGCAATCAGCCCCAGCATTTT. Protein: CASSLRTQNSNQPQHF.